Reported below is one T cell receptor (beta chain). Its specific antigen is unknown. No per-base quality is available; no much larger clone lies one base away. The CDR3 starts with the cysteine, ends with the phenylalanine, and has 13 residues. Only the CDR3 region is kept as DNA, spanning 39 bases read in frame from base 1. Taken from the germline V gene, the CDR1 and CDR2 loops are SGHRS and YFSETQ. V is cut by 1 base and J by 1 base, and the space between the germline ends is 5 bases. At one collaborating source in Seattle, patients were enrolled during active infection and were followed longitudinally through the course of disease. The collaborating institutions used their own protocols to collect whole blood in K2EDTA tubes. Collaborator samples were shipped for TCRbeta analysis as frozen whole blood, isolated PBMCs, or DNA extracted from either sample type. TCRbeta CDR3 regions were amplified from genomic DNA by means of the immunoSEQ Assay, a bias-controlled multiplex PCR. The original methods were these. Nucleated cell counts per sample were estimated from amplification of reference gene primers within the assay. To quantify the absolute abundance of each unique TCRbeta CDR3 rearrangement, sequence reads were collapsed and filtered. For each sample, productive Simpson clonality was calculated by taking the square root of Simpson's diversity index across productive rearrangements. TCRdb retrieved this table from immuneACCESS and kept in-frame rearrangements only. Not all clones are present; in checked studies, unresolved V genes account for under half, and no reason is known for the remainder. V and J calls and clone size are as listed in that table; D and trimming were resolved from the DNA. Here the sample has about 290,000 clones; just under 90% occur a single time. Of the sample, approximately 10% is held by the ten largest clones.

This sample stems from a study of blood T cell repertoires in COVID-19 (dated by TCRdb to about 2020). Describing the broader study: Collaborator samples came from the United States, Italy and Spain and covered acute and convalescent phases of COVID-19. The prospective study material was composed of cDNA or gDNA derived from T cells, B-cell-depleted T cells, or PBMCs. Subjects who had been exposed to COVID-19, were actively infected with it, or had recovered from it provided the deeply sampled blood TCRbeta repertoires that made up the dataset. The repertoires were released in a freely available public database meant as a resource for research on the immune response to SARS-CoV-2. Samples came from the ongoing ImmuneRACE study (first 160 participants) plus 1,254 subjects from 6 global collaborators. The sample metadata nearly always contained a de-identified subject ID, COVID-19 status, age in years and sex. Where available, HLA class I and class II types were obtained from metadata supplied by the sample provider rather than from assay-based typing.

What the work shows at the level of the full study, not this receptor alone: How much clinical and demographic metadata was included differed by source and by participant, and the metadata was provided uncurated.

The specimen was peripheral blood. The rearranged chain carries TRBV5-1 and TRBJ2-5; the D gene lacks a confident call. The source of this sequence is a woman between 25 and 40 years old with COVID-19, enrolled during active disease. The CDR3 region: CASSLFIQETQYF. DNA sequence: TGCGCCAGCAGCTTGTTCATCCAAGAGACCCAGTACTTC.